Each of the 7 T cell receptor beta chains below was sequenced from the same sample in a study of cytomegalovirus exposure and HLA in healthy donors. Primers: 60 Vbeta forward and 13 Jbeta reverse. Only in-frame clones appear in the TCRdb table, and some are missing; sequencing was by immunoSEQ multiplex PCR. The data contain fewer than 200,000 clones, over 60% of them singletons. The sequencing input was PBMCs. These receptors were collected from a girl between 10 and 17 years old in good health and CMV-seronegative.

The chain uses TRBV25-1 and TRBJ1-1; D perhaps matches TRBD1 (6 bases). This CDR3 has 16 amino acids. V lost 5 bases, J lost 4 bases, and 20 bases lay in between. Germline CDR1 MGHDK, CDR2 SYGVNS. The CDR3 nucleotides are TGTGCCAGCAGTTCCAAGGGGGGGATTCATACCACTGAAGCTTTCTTT. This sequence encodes CASSSKGGIHTTEAFF. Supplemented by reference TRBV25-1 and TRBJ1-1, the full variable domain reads EADIYQTPRYLVIGTGKKITLECSQTMGHDKMYWYQQDPGMELHLIHYSYGVNSTEKGDLSSESTVSRIRTEHFPLTLESARPSHTSQYLCASSSKGGIHTTEAFFGQGTRLTVV.

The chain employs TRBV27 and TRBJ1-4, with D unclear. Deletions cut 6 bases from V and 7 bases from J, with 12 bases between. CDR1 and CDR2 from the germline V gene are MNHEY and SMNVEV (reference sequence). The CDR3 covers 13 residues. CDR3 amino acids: CASSPRRAEKLFF. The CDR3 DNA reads TGTGCCAGCAGCCCGCGGAGGGCTGAAAAACTGTTTTTT.

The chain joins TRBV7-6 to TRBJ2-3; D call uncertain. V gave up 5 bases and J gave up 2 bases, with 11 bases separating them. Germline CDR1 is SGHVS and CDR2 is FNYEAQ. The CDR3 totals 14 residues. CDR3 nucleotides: TGTGCCAGCAGCCCCCGAGGCCCCACAGATACGCAGTATTTT. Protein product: CASSPRGPTDTQYF.

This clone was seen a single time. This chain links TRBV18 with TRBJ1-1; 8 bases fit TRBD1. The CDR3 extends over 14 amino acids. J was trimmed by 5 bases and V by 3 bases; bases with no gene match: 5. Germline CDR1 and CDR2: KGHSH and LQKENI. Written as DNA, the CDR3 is TGTGCCAGCTCACCCCAGGGGGCGTTAACTGAAGCTTTCTTT. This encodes CASSPQGALTEAFF. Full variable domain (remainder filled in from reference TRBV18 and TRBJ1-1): NAGVMQNPRHLVRRRGQEARLRCSPMKGHSHVYWYRQLPEEGLKFMVYLQKENIIDESGMPKERFSAEFPKEGPSILRIQQVVRGDSAAYFCASSPQGALTEAFFGQGTRLTVV.

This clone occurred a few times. The CDR3 sequence is CASSRLQGADEQFF. CDR3 coding DNA: TGTGCCAGCAGCCGCCTACAGGGGGCCGATGAGCAGTTCTTC. The chain joins TRBV14 to TRBJ2-1, with 9 positions matching TRBD1. The CDR3 length is 14 residues. J lost 8 bases, V lost 4 bases, and 6 bases had no gene match. Germline V lookup: CDR1 SGHDN, CDR2 FVKESK.

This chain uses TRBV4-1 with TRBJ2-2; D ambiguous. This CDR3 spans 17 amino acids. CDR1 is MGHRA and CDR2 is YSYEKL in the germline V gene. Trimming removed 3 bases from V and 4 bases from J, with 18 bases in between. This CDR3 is CASSHAHAVTSTGELFF. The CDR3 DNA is TGCGCCAGCAGCCATGCCCACGCAGTCACCTCCACCGGGGAGCTGTTTTTT.

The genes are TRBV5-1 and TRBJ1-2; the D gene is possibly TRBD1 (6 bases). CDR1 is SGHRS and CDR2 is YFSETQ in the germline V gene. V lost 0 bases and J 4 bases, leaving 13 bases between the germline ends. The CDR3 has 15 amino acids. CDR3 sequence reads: CASSLGQAILYGYTF. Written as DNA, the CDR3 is TGCGCCAGCAGCTTGGGACAGGCGATCCTCTATGGCTACACCTTC.